The 23 T cell receptor beta chains in this list originate from one sample, sequenced in a study of low-dose radiotherapy and immunotherapy resistance in tumors. Time point given: before trial treatment. Gene-specific TRAV and TRBV primers were used for first-strand cDNA, covering alpha and beta chains. For amplifying TCRs, the PCR ran for approximately 18 cycles with Phusion, which was used together with a constant-region primer and the adapter on the V primers. TCRdb reprocessed the reads via MiXCR and lists one record per CDR3 protein. The sample gives tens of thousands of distinct CDR3 sequences, roughly a sixth of which show up once; over 2.5% is in the top ten. The specimen comprised PBMCs, sampled before treatment. These TCRs come from a male donor with prostate cancer.

In its sample, this clonotype was seen many times. The chain joins TRBV12-3 or TRBV12-4 to TRBJ1-6; D is unresolved. Trimming shortened V by 4 bases and J by 10 bases, and 11 bases separated the two germline ends. The CDR3 is made up of 13 amino acids. In DNA form, the CDR3 reads TGTGCCAGCAGTTCCCGCTCGGGGTCACCCCTCCACTTT. It yields the protein CASSSRSGSPLHF.

This clonotype has a count of ten or more. V and J are TRBV7-3 and TRBJ2-1, with TRBD1 identical over 10 bases. The CDR3 totals 15 residues. Germline loops: CDR1 SGHTA, CDR2 FQGTGA. The J segment lost 6 bases and the V segment lost 4 bases, leaving 6 bases of the junction unmatched. CDR3 sequence reads: CASSSRQGASNEQFF. The CDR3 nucleotides read TGTGCCAGCAGCTCCCGACAGGGGGCGAGCAATGAGCAGTTCTTC.

This clonotype was detected ten times or more. The J gene is TRBJ2-7, the V gene TRBV7-9, with D maybe TRBD1 (5 bases). This CDR3 has 15 residues. Germline V gene lookup returns CDR1 SEHNR and CDR2 FQNEAQ (reference sequence). With 1 base removed from V and 6 bases from J, the gap between germline ends came to 16 bases. The CDR3 DNA reads as TGTGCCAGCAGCTTAGGGCAGGGTAGGGCCGGCGAGCAGTACTTC. It codes for CASSLGQGRAGEQYF.

Of note for this clonotype: A far bigger clonotype differs at one base, so this is likely a read error. J is TRBJ2-7 and V is TRBV9, with D maybe TRBD2 (6 bases). The V gene's germline CDR1 is SGDLS and CDR2 YYNGEE. There are 15 residues in the CDR3. V was clipped by 0 bases and J by 7 bases, with 17 bases between them. The CDR3 region is CASSVEWTTNNEQYF. In nucleotides, the CDR3 is TGTGCCAGCAGCGTAGAGTGGACTACGAACAATGAGCAGTACTTC.

This clonotype has a count of ten or more. This chain uses TRBV6-2 or TRBV6-3 with TRBJ2-7; perhaps TRBD1 as D (6 bases). Trimming took off 5 bases at V and 0 bases at J, with 11 bases between the two ends. The CDR3 is 14 amino acids. CDR1 MNHEY and CDR2 SVGEGT come from the germline V gene. Written as DNA, the CDR3 is TGTGCCAGCAGTGAAGCGGACAGCTCCTACGAGCAGTACTTC. This gives the protein CASSEADSSYEQYF.

This clonotype was recorded at least ten times. This chain connects TRBV12-3 or TRBV12-4 to TRBJ1-5; a possible D gene is TRBD1 (6 bases). This CDR3 has 13 residues. V was cut by 5 bases and J by 5 bases, with 10 bases left in between. The CDR3: CASSRGGYQPQHF. The CDR3 DNA reads as TGTGCCAGCAGTAGGGGGGGGTATCAGCCCCAGCATTTT.

This clonotype has ten or more counts. This sequence joins TRBV21-1 and TRBJ2-1; TRBD1 was called by the table and not checked on the DNA. TRBV21-1 is a known pseudogene. The CDR3 contains 16 residues. CDR3 DNA: TGTGCCAGCAGCAAAGAGGCCTGGGGTAGCAGGGATGAGCAGTTCTTC. Translation: CASSKEAWGSRDEQFF.

This clonotype showed up many times. The chain links TRBV13 to TRBJ1-4; 10 bases are a match to TRBD1. In germline, CDR1 is PRHDT, CDR2 FYEKMQ (reference sequence). The CDR3 is 14 amino acids. Trimming cost V 4 bases and J 6 bases; bases outside gene matches: 2. The CDR3 bases are TGTGCCAGCAGCTCCGGGACAGGGGATGAAAAACTGTTTTTT. Its translation: CASSSGTGDEKLFF.

A word on this clonotype: A much larger clone differs from this one at a single base, so this may be a read error. The chain is built from TRBV4-1 and TRBJ2-2; D unclear. CDR1 MGHRA and CDR2 YSYEKL come from the germline V gene. Trimming removed 4 bases at V and 2 bases at J, with 14 bases between. This CDR3 region has 16 residues. The CDR3 here is CASSLYPWTNTGELFF. CDR3 DNA sequence: TGCGCCAGCAGCCTCTACCCATGGACCAACACCGGGGAGCTGTTTTTT.

This clonotype was observed many times. The chain recombines TRBV14 with TRBJ1-2; D is unresolved. The ends were cut back, 0 bases at V and 3 bases at J, with 11 bases in the middle. The CDR3 spans 15 residues. From germline, CDR1 is SGHDN and CDR2 FVKESK. The CDR3 bases are TGTGCCAGCAGCCAAGAGGAAGACGAGTACTATGGCTACACCTTC. This translates into CASSQEEDEYYGYTF.

There are many counts of this clonotype. The chain recombines TRBV4-2 with TRBJ2-1; unclear D gene. Germline-derived CDR1 and CDR2 are LGHNA and YNFKEQ. The V end was cut by 6 bases, the J end by 5 bases, with 8 bases between. The CDR3 is 12 residues long. The CDR3 DNA sequence: TGTGCCAGCAGGGCTTTTAACAATGAGCAGTTCTTC. This codes for CASRAFNNEQFF.

As concerns this clonotype: Possible read error: a much larger clone is one base away. The rearrangement joins TRBV12-3 or TRBV12-4 to TRBJ2-4; possibly TRBD1 for D (5 bases). CDR3 length equals 16 residues. V lost 3 bases, J lost 0 bases, and 12 bases lay in between. The chain's CDR3 is CASSFGALLAKNIQYF. The DNA for the CDR3 is TGTGCCAGCAGTTTTGGGGCGTTGCTAGCCAAAAACATTCAGTACTTC.

There are many counts of this clonotype. The chain carries TRBV5-1 and TRBJ1-3; D ambiguous. Germline assignment: CDR1 SGHRS and CDR2 YFSETQ. The V gene lost 7 bases and the J gene lost 4 bases, with 15 bases spanning the gap. There are 14 residues in the CDR3. CDR3 residues: CASSAMGRGNTIYF. The DNA of the CDR3 is TGCGCCAGCTCAGCGATGGGCAGAGGAAACACCATATATTTT.

V and J are TRBV29-1 and TRBJ2-1; perhaps TRBD2 as D (7 bases). The V end was cut by 2 bases, the J end by 6 bases, with 17 bases between. CDR1 and CDR2 from the germline V gene are SQVTM and ANQGSEA. The length of the CDR3 is 15 residues. CDR3 bases: TGCAGCGTTGAAAAAGAAGGGGGGGCCAGCAATGAGCAGTTCTTC. Translation: CSVEKEGGASNEQFF.

The table lists this clonotype with many counts. V and J are TRBV20-1 and TRBJ2-3; D unresolved. V was cut by 2 bases and J by 0 bases, with 18 bases left in between. Per germline, CDR1 DFQATT and CDR2 SNEGSKA (reference sequence). The CDR3 loop spans 17 amino acids. CDR3 protein: CSARTGYMGGSTDTQYF. The CDR3 region has the DNA TGCAGTGCTAGAACCGGATATATGGGCGGAAGCACAGATACGCAGTATTTT.

Ten or more counts support this clonotype. V and J are TRBV6-6 and TRBJ2-7; 8 bases line up with TRBD2. The V gene end was trimmed by 11 bases and the J gene end by 0 bases; junction bases not matched to a gene: 12. Germline CDR1 and CDR2: MNHNY and SVGAGI (reference sequence). The CDR3 extends over 15 amino acids. The CDR3 protein is CAGAAGAGGSYEQYF. The CDR3 DNA reads TGTGCCGGGGCAGCGGGGGCGGGGGGCTCCTACGAGCAGTACTTC.

Many counts were recorded for this clonotype. This chain links TRBV7-8 with TRBJ2-5; D might be TRBD2 (6 bases). The CDR3 totals 16 residues. CDR1 and CDR2 (germline): SGHVS, FQNEAQ. V was trimmed by 4 bases and J by 2 bases, leaving 17 bases between them. The CDR3 DNA sequence: TGTGCCAGCAGCTCTATCGGGTCTAGCGAACAAGAGACCCAGTACTTC. It codes for CASSSIGSSEQETQYF.

This clonotype was seen repeatedly, ten times or more. V gene TRBV4-1 combines with J gene TRBJ1-3, with D perhaps TRBD1 (6 bases). The germline V gene encodes CDR1 MGHRA and CDR2 YSYEKL. Trimming left V 4 bases short and J 2 bases short, with 21 bases between. The CDR3 sequence is 18 residues long. The CDR3 nucleotides read TGCGCCAGCAGCCGAGGGCCCGTCGGGGGGCGCGCTGGAAACACCATATATTTT. Translating it yields CASSRGPVGGRAGNTIYF.

The chain employs TRBV9 and TRBJ2-7; the match to TRBD2 covers 9 bases. V was clipped by 0 bases and J by 2 bases; unmatched bases: 3. This CDR3 region has 15 residues. Germline V gene lookup returns CDR1 SGDLS and CDR2 YYNGEE. The CDR3 coding sequence is TGTGCCAGCAGCGTAGAGGTAGCGGGAGCCTACGAGCAGTACTTC. The encoded protein is CASSVEVAGAYEQYF.

The chain recombines TRBV3-1 with TRBJ2-5, with D uncertain. The CDR3 has 13 residues. The germline gives CDR1 LGHDT, CDR2 YNNKEL (reference sequence). V lost 1 base and J lost 2, with 5 bases in between. The CDR3 DNA follows: TGTGCCAGCAGCCAAGGGACGCAAGAGACCCAGTACTTC. The encoded protein is CASSQGTQETQYF.

This sequence joins TRBV18 and TRBJ1-5; 10 nucleotides line up with TRBD1. The CDR3 spans 16 residues. The germline gives CDR1 KGHSH, CDR2 LQKENI. V was clipped by 3 bases and J by 5 bases; unmatched bases: 7. In nucleotides, the CDR3 is TGTGCCAGCTCACCCCCTGGGACAGGGGACCATCAGCCCCAGCATTTT. Its translation: CASSPPGTGDHQPQHF. Combining the CDR3 with reference TRBV18 and TRBJ1-5 gives the whole variable domain NAGVMQNPRHLVRRRGQEARLRCSPMKGHSHVYWYRQLPEEGLKFMVYLQKENIIDESGMPKERFSAEFPKEGPSILRIQQVVRGDSAAYFCASSPPGTGDHQPQHFGDGTRLSIL.

Ten or more counts support this clonotype. V and J are TRBV20-1 and TRBJ2-1; 12 bases fit TRBD1. The CDR3 contains 15 residues. The J segment lost 8 bases and the V segment lost 3 bases, leaving 8 bases of the junction unmatched. CDR1 is DFQATT and CDR2 is SNEGSKA in the germline V gene (reference sequence). CDR3 region: CSASLRDRGQDEQFF. DNA of the CDR3: TGCAGTGCTAGCCTCCGGGACAGGGGGCAGGATGAGCAGTTCTTC.

This clonotype was seen many times. The chain combines TRBV11-2 with TRBJ2-2; D is undetermined. The V and J ends lost 2 bases and 2 bases respectively, with 9 bases between them. The CDR3 loop spans 15 amino acids. In germline, CDR1 is SGHAT, CDR2 FQNNGV. CDR3 sequence reads: CASSLLGSNTGELFF. The DNA of the CDR3 is TGTGCCAGCAGCTTATTGGGGTCAAACACCGGGGAGCTGTTTTTT.